This TCR beta chain was sequenced for a study of blood T cells in healthy people across ages. J was trimmed by 4 bases and V by 3 bases; bases with no gene match: 8. In germline, CDR1 is SGHNT, CDR2 YYREEE (reference sequence). The CDR3 length is 15 residues. Through a sample-barcoded 5' primer and a J-beta primer mix, a second PCR was run for roughly 6 to 11 cycles. TCRdb itself ran the 5' RACE reads through MiXCR, one entry per CDR3 protein. The sample contains fewer than 2,000,000 distinct CDR3 sequences, about 35% of which appear only once. This sequence was found in a woman in her 30s in good health. The sequencing sample was made of blood. The rearrangement joins TRBV5-4 to TRBJ2-7, with 9 bases aligning to TRBD2. CDR3 coding DNA: TGTGCCAGCAGCTCCCAAGCGGGGGGCGGTTACGAGCAGTACTTC. It codes for CASSSQAGGGYEQYF. Full variable domain (remainder filled in from reference TRBV5-4 and TRBJ2-7): ETGVTQSPTHLIKTRGQQVTLRCSSQSGHNTVSWYQQALGQGPQFIFQYYREEENGRGNFPPRFSGLQFPNYSSELNVNALELDDSALYLCASSSQAGGGYEQYFGPGTRLTVT.